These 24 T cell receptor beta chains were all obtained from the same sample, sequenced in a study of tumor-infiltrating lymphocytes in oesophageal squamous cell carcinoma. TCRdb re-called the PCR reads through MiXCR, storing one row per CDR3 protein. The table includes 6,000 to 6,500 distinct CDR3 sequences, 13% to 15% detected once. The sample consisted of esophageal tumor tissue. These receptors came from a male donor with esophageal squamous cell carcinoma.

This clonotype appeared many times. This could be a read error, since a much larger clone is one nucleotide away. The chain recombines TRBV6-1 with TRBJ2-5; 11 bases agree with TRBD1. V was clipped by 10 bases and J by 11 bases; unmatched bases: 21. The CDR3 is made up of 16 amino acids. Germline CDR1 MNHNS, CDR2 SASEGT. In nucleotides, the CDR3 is TGTGCCATCACCGGACAGGGGGCAATTAGGGGGAATGAGCAGTACTTC. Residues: CAITGQGAIRGNEQYF.

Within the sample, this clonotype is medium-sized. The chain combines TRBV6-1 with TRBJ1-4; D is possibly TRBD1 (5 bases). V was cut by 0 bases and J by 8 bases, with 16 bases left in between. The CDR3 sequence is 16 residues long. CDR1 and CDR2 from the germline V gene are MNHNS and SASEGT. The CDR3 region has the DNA TGTGCCAGCAGTGAAGCGCCTGGGGAGGGGAACGAAAAACTGTTTTTT. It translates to CASSEAPGEGNEKLFF.

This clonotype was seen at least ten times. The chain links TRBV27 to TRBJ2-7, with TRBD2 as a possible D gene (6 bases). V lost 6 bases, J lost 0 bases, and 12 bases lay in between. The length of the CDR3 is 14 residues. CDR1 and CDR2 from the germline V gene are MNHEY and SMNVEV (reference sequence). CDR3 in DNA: TGTGCCAGCAGGAGGGACTGGAGCTCCTACGAGCAGTACTTC. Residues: CASRRDWSSYEQYF.

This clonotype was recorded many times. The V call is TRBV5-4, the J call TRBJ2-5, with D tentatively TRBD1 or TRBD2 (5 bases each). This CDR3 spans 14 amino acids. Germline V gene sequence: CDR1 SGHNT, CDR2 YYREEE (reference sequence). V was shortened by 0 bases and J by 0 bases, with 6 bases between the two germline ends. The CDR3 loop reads CASSLGGNQETQYF. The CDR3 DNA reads TGTGCCAGCAGCTTGGGGGGGAACCAAGAGACCCAGTACTTC.

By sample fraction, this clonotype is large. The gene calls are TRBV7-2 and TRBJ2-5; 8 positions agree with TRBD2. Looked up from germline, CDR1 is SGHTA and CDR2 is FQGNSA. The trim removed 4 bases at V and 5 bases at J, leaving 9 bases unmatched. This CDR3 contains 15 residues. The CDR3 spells CASSYERGRTETQYF. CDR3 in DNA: TGTGCCAGCAGCTACGAGCGGGGGAGGACGGAGACCCAGTACTTC.

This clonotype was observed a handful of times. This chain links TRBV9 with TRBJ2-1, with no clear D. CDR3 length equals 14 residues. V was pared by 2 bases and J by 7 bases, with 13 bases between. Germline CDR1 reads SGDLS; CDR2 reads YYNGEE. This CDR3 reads CASSVGISGNEQFF. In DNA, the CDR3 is TGTGCCAGCAGCGTGGGAATTTCCGGGAATGAGCAGTTCTTC.

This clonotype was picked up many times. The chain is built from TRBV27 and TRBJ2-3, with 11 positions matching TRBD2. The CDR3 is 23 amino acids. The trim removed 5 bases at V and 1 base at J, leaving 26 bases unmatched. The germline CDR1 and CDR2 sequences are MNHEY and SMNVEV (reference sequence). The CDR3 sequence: CASSPTRPLAGGSSHPRTDTQYF. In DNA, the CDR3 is TGTGCCAGCAGTCCAACTCGCCCTCTAGCGGGGGGCAGCTCCCACCCACGCACAGATACGCAGTATTTT.

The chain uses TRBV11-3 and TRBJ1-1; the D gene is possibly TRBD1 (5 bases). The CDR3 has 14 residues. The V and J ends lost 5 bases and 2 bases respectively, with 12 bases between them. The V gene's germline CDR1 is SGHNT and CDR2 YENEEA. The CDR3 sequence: CASSGMGQNTEAFF. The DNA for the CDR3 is TGTGCCAGCAGCGGCATGGGGCAAAACACTGAAGCTTTCTTT.

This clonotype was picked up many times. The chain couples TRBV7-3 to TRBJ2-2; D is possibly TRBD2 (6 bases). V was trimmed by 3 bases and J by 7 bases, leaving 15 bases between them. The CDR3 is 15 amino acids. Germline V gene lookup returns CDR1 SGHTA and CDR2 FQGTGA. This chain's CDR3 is CASSFAGGVGGELFF. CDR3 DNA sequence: TGTGCCAGCAGCTTCGCCGGAGGGGTCGGCGGGGAGCTGTTTTTT.

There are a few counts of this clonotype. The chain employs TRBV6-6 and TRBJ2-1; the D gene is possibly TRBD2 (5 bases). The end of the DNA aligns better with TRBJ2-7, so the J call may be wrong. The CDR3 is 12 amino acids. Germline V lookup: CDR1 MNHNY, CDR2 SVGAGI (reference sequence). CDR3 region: CASSYEGYEQYF. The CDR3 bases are TGTGCCAGCAGTTACGAGGGCTACGAGCAGTACTTC.

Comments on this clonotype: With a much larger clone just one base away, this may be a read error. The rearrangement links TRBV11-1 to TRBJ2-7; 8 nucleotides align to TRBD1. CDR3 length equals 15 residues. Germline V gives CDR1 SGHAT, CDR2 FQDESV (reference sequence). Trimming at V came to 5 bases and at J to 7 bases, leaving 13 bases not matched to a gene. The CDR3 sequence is CASSPRTGTYNEQYF. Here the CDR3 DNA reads TGTGCCAGCAGCCCTCGGACAGGGACCTACAATGAGCAGTACTTC.

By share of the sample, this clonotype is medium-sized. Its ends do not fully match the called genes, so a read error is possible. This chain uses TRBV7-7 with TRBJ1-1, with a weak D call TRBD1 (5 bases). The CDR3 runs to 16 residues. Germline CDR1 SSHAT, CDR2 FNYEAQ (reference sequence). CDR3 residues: CASSFRAREMNTEAFF. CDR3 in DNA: TGTGCTAGCAGCTTCCGAGCCAGGGAGATGAACACTGAAGCTTTCTTT.

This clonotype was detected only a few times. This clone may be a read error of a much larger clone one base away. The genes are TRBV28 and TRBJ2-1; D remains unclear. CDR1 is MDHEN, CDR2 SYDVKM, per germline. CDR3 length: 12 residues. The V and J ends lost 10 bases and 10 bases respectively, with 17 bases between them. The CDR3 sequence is CATGPSSYEQFF. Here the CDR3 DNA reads TGTGCCACAGGCCCTTCCTCCTACGAGCAGTTCTTC.

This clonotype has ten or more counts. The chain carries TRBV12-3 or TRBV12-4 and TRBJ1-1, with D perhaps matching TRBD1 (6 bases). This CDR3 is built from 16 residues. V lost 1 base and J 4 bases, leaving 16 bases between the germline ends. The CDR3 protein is CASSLGGGAYSTEAFF. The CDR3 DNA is TGTGCCAGCAGTTTAGGGGGGGGCGCTTATAGCACTGAAGCTTTCTTT.

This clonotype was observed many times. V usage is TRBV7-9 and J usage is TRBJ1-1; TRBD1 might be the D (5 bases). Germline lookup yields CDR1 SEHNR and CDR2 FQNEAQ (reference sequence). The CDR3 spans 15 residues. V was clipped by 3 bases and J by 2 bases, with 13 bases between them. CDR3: CASSLADWGNTEAFF. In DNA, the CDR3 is TGTGCCAGCAGCTTGGCGGATTGGGGCAACACTGAAGCTTTCTTT.

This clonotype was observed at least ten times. Here the CDR3 reads CASSLTSRGSNEKLFF. The DNA for the CDR3 is TGTGCCAGCAGCCTAACCTCACGTGGATCTAATGAAAAACTGTTTTTT. V gene TRBV7-2 combines with J gene TRBJ1-4; D remains ambiguous. The ends were cut back, 5 bases at V and 3 bases at J, with 16 bases in the middle. The CDR3 extends over 16 amino acids. The germline gives CDR1 SGHTA, CDR2 FQGNSA.

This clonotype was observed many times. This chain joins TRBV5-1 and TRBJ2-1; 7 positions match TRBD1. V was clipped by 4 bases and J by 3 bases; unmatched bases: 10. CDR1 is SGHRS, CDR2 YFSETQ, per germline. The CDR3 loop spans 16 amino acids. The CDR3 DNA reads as TGCGCCAGCAGCCCAAGAAGGGGGCTAAGCTACAATGAGCAGTTCTTC. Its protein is CASSPRRGLSYNEQFF.

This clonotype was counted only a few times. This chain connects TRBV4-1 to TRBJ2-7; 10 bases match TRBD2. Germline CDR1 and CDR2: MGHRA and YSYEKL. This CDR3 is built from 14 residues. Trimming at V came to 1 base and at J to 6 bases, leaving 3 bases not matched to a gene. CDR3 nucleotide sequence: TGCGCCAGCAGCCAAGGGCTAGCGGGGGTCGAGCAGTACTTC. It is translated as CASSQGLAGVEQYF.

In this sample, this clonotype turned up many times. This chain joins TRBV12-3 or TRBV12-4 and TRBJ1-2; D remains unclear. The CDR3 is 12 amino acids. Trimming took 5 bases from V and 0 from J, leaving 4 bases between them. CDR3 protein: CASSQANYGYTF. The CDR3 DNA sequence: TGTGCCAGCAGTCAAGCTAACTATGGCTACACCTTC.

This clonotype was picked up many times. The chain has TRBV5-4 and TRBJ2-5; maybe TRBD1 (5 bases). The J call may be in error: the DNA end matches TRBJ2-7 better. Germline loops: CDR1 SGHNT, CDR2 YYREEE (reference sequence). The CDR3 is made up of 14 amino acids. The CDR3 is CASSLARQIDEQYF. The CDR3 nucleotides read TGTGCCAGCAGCTTGGCCCGACAGATAGACGAGCAGTACTTC.

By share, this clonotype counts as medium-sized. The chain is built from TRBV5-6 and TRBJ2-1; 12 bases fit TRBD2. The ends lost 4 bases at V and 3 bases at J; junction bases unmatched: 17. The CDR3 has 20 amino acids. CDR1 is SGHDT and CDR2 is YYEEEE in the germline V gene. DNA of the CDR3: TGTGCCAGCAGCCCACGTTTCCACGTTCCGACTAGCGGGGGCTACAATGAGCAGTTCTTC. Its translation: CASSPRFHVPTSGGYNEQFF. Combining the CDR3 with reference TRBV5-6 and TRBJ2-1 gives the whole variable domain DAGVTQSPTHLIKTRGQQVTLRCSPKSGHDTVSWYQQALGQGPQFIFQYYEEEERQRGNFPDRFSGHQFPNYSSELNVNALLLGDSALYLCASSPRFHVPTSGGYNEQFFGPGTRLTVL.

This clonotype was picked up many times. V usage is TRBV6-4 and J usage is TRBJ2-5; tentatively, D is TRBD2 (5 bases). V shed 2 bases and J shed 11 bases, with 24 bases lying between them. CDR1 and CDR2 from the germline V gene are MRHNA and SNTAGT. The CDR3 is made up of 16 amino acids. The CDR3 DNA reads TGTGCCAGCAGTGACCGATTTGCAGCTTATGTGACGGGGCAGTACTTC. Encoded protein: CASSDRFAAYVTGQYF.

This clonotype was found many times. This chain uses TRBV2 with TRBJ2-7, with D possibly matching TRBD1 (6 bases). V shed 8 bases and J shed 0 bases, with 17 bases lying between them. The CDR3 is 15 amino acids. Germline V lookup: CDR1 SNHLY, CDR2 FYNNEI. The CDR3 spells CASCPDSLTSYEQYF. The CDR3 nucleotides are TGTGCCAGCTGCCCGGACAGCCTGACCTCCTACGAGCAGTACTTC.

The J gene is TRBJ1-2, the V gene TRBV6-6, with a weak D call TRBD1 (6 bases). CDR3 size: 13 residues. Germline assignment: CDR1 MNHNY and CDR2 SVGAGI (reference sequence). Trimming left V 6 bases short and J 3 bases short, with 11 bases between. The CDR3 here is CASRLQGDYGYTF. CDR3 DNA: TGTGCCAGCAGGCTACAGGGTGACTATGGCTACACCTTC.